The 11 T cell receptor beta chains reported below all come from one sample, sequenced in a study of vaccination effects on CD4 cells after COVID-19. What these receptors recognize is not known. The authors isolated CD4+ T cells after less than eleven days of culture. The cohort was immunized with two doses of either the BNT162b2 or mRNA-1273 vaccine. Sequencing was performed with immunoSEQ multiplex PCR; in TCRdb, only in-frame clones are kept and a portion is missing. The sample lists 25,000 to 35,000 clones; 70% to 85% were seen once. This specimen consisted of CD4+ T cells from PBMCs cultured without peptide, obtained after COVID-19 vaccination. The source of these receptors is a human donor who received a COVID-19 vaccine.

This chain links TRBV6-2 or TRBV6-3 with TRBJ1-1, with TRBD1 identical over 8 bases. The CDR3 is 14 amino acids. The trim removed 0 bases at V and 6 bases at J, leaving 3 bases unmatched. Germline V gives CDR1 MNHEY, CDR2 SVGEGT. CDR3 sequence (DNA): TGTGCCAGCAGTTACTCTAAGGACAGGGCTGAAGCTTTCTTT. Its protein product is CASSYSKDRAEAFF.

The chain is built from TRBV3-1 (or the pseudogene TRBV3-2) and TRBJ2-7, with D unresolved. Trimming removed 5 bases from V and 3 bases from J, with 8 bases in between. This CDR3 contains 12 residues. Germline V gene sequence: CDR1 LGHDT, CDR2 YNNKEL (reference sequence). The CDR3 loop is CASSSNRYEQYF. Written as DNA, the CDR3 is TGTGCCAGCAGCTCCAACCGCTACGAGCAGTACTTC.

The rearrangement links TRBV27 to TRBJ1-6; 9 bases are a match to TRBD1. Germline CDR1 MNHEY, CDR2 SMNVEV (reference sequence). J lost 10 bases, V lost 7 bases, and 14 bases had no gene match. CDR3 length: 16 residues. CDR3 in DNA: TGTGCCAGCACCTTTTCCTACAGGGGGCTAGGCTCACCCCTCCACTTT. Encoded protein: CASTFSYRGLGSPLHF.

This clone has just one count. The V gene is TRBV20-1, the J gene TRBJ2-2; D uncertain. CDR1 and CDR2 (germline): DFQATT, SNEGSKA (reference sequence). CDR3 size: 11 residues. Trimming took off 7 bases at V and 1 base at J, with 4 bases between the two ends. CDR3 DNA sequence: TGCAGTGTTGGGAACACCGGGGAGCTGTTTTTT. Its translation is CSVGNTGELFF.

This clone was observed a single time. The chain uses TRBV7-2 and TRBJ1-2; 7 bases align to TRBD1. In germline, CDR1 is SGHTA, CDR2 FQGNSA. The V segment lost 6 bases and the J segment 2 bases; nucleotides outside the gene matches: 9. The CDR3 is 15 amino acids. CDR3 loop: CASRPGQRSNYGYTF. CDR3 bases: TGTGCCAGCAGACCGGGACAGCGATCAAACTATGGCTACACCTTC.

V is TRBV18 and J is TRBJ1-6; D call uncertain. V lost 3 bases to trimming and J lost 1 base, with 16 bases between them. There are 18 residues in the CDR3. CDR1 is KGHSH, CDR2 LQKENI, per germline. The CDR3 DNA reads as TGTGCCAGCTCACCGGTTTCGGGAGGTGGTTCCTATAATTCACCCCTCCACTTT. Translation: CASSPVSGGGSYNSPLHF.

This chain connects TRBV7-9 to TRBJ2-5; TRBD2 matches 9 bases. This CDR3 contains 15 residues. Germline CDR1 is SEHNR and CDR2 is FQNEAQ (reference sequence). With 5 bases clipped from V and 5 bases from J, the junction kept 9 bases outside the gene matches. The CDR3 protein is CASSARTSERETQYF. The CDR3 DNA reads as TGTGCCAGCAGCGCGAGGACTAGCGAAAGGGAGACCCAGTACTTC. The full variable domain, completed using reference TRBV7-9 and TRBJ2-5, is DTGVSQNPRHKITKRGQNVTFRCDPISEHNRLYWYRQTLGQGPEFLTYFQNEAQLEKSRLLSDRFSAERPKGSFSTLEIQRTEQGDSAMYLCASSARTSERETQYFGPGTRLLVL.

CDR3 in amino acids: CASGLVLGRLNTEAFF. CDR3 DNA: TGTGCTAGTGGTTTGGTACTGGGCAGACTGAACACTGAAGCTTTCTTT. The J gene is TRBJ1-1, the V gene TRBV12-5; D unclear. The CDR3 totals 16 residues. Trimming pared 0 bases from V and 0 bases from J, leaving 11 bases between. Germline-derived CDR1 and CDR2 are LGHNT and FRNRAP.

V usage is TRBV2 and J usage is TRBJ2-1; 12 nucleotides match TRBD2. With V trimmed by 10 bases and J by 2 bases, 3 bases remained unmatched. The germline CDR1 and CDR2 sequences are SNHLY and FYNNEI. CDR3 size: 14 residues. CDR3 nucleotides: TGTGCCACCCTAGCGGGAGGGGCCTACAATGAGCAGTTCTTC. As protein: CATLAGGAYNEQFF. The variable domain in full, with the rest retrieved from reference TRBV2 and TRBJ2-1, is EPEVTQTPSHQVTQMGQEVILRCVPISNHLYFYWYRQILGQKVEFLVSFYNNEISEKSEIFDDQFSVERPDGSNFTLKIRSTKLEDSAMYFCATLAGGAYNEQFFGPGTRLTVL.

About this clone: Since a much larger clone is just one base distant, this may be a read error. The chain is built from TRBV2 and TRBJ2-2; D unresolved. Per germline, CDR1 SNHLY and CDR2 FYNNEI. With 6 bases removed from V and 3 bases from J, the gap between germline ends came to 5 bases. This CDR3 has 12 amino acids. CDR3 protein: CASSADTGELFF. CDR3 in DNA: TGTGCCAGCAGCGCGGACACCGGGGAGCTGTTTTTT. The whole variable domain, remainder taken from reference TRBV2 and TRBJ2-2, is EPEVTQTPSHQVTQMGQEVILRCVPISNHLYFYWYRQILGQKVEFLVSFYNNEISEKSEIFDDQFSVERPDGSNFTLKIRSTKLEDSAMYFCASSADTGELFFGEGSRLTVL.

The rearrangement uses TRBV6-5 and TRBJ2-2, with 9 bases lining up with TRBD1. Looked up from germline, CDR1 is MNHEY and CDR2 is SVGAGI. CDR3 size: 14 residues. V lost 10 bases, J lost 6 bases, and 9 bases stayed unmatched. As DNA, the CDR3 is TGTGCCATCCGACTCCGGGACAGGGCCGGGGAGCTGTTTTTT. It encodes CAIRLRDRAGELFF.